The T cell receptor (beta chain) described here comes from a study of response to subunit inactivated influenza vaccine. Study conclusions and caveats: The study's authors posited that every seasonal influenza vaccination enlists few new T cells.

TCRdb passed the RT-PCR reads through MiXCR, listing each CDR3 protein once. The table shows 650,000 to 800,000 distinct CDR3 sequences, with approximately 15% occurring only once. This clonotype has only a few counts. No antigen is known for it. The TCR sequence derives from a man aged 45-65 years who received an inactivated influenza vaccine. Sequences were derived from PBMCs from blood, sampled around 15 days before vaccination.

As DNA, the CDR3 is TGTGCCAGCCGAGTAAGGGGCGGTATCGGGGAGCTGTTTTTT. Translating it yields CASRVRGGIGELFF. The rearrangement joins TRBV12-3 or TRBV12-4 to TRBJ2-2, with D perhaps TRBD1 (5 bases). The CDR3 runs to 14 residues. Trimming took off 8 bases at V and 7 bases at J, with 17 bases between the two ends.